Following are 21 T cell receptor beta chains from one sample sequenced in a study of blood T cell repertoires in COVID-19. Method: immunoSEQ multiplex PCR; TCRdb's copy keeps in-frame clones and lacks some. The table lists about 290,000 clones, around 92% of them singletons. The material sequenced was peripheral blood. These receptors came from a woman in her twenties or thirties with COVID-19, enrolled during active disease.

The rearrangement uses TRBV24-1 and TRBJ2-5, with 9 bases fitting TRBD2. In germline, CDR1 is KGHDR, CDR2 SFDVKD. Trimming removed 11 bases from V and 0 bases from J; junction bases left unmatched: 0. CDR3 size: 12 residues. The CDR3: CASGGDQETQYF. As DNA, the CDR3 is TGTGCCAGCGGGGGGGACCAAGAGACCCAGTACTTC.

This clone appeared a few times. Other DNA sequences of this sample code for an identical CDR3. This chain's CDR3 is CASSSQVNYGYTF. DNA of the CDR3: TGTGCCAGCAGCTCTCAGGTTAACTATGGCTACACCTTC. The V and J genes are TRBV7-2 and TRBJ1-2; D remains unclear. V was cut by 4 bases and J by 1 base, with 7 bases left in between. This CDR3 comprises 13 residues. Germline assignment: CDR1 SGHTA and CDR2 FQGNSA.

The genes are TRBV6-1 and TRBJ1-2; D gene uncertain. V was trimmed by 1 base and J by 4 bases, leaving 10 bases between them. The CDR3 runs 14 residues. Germline-derived CDR1 and CDR2 are MNHNS and SASEGT. The CDR3 here is CASSEVRSFYGYTF. The CDR3, as DNA: TGTGCCAGCAGTGAAGTCCGTTCCTTCTATGGCTACACCTTC.

The chain recombines TRBV2 with TRBJ1-1; D uncertain. Trimming cost V 7 bases and J 6 bases, with 9 bases left between them. This CDR3 is built from 11 residues. Germline V CDR1 and CDR2: SNHLY, FYNNEI. The CDR3 sequence: CASTYEAEAFF. In nucleotides, the CDR3 is TGTGCCAGCACGTACGAGGCTGAAGCTTTCTTT.

V is TRBV7-9 and J is TRBJ2-2; 12 bases match TRBD2. This CDR3 contains 16 residues. J lost 4 bases, V lost 3 bases, and 3 bases had no gene match. The germline gives CDR1 SEHNR, CDR2 FQNEAQ (reference sequence). CDR3 protein: CASSLPGLAGTGELFF. The CDR3 region has the DNA TGTGCCAGCAGCTTGCCGGGACTAGCGGGCACCGGGGAGCTGTTTTTT. The full variable domain, with the rest looked up from reference TRBV7-9 and TRBJ2-2, is DTGVSQNPRHKITKRGQNVTFRCDPISEHNRLYWYRQTLGQGPEFLTYFQNEAQLEKSRLLSDRFSAERPKGSFSTLEIQRTEQGDSAMYLCASSLPGLAGTGELFFGEGSRLTVL.

V and J are TRBV28 and TRBJ2-5; TRBD2 might be the D (5 bases). V was clipped by 5 bases and J by 3 bases, with 13 bases between them. CDR3 length equals 14 residues. Germline-derived CDR1 and CDR2 are MDHEN and SYDVKM. The DNA of the CDR3 is TGTGCCAGCAGTGCGACCGGGATTAAAGAGACCCAGTACTTC. It translates to CASSATGIKETQYF.

This clone was seen only once. This chain joins TRBV6-4 and TRBJ2-1; 8 bases are a match to TRBD1. Germline V gene sequence: CDR1 MRHNA, CDR2 SNTAGT. With V trimmed by 2 bases and J by 7 bases, 7 bases remained unmatched. This CDR3 region has 15 residues. CDR3 nucleotide sequence: TGTGCCAGCAGTGACCTCACAGGGGGGAGAAATGAGCAGTTCTTC. Translated: CASSDLTGGRNEQFF.

V and J are TRBV30 and TRBJ1-1, with D perhaps matching TRBD1 (5 bases). Trimming cost V 0 bases and J 4 bases, with 12 bases left between them. The germline V gene has CDR1 GTSNPN and CDR2 SVGIG (reference sequence). CDR3 length equals 14 residues. The CDR3 loop reads CAWSVTWGFTEAFF. The CDR3 nucleotides are TGTGCCTGGAGTGTGACATGGGGCTTCACTGAAGCTTTCTTT.

The chain uses TRBV6-5 and TRBJ2-1; 7 bases map to TRBD1. Germline assignment: CDR1 MNHEY and CDR2 SVGAGI. J lost 2 bases, V lost 0 bases, and 1 base had no gene match. The CDR3 is 15 residues long. CDR3 protein: CASSYSQGAYNEQFF. In DNA, the CDR3 is TGTGCCAGCAGTTACTCGCAGGGGGCCTACAATGAGCAGTTCTTC.

The genes are TRBV9 and TRBJ2-1; 9 nucleotides line up with TRBD2. The CDR3 contains 15 residues. V gave up 3 bases and J gave up 7 bases; unmatched junction bases: 8. The germline V gene has CDR1 SGDLS and CDR2 YYNGEE. CDR3 sequence (DNA): TGTGCCAGCAGCGGGTCTGCGGGGGGGTGGAATGAGCAGTTCTTC. Translating it yields CASSGSAGGWNEQFF.

The genes are TRBV15 and TRBJ2-1; 8 bases line up with TRBD2. The CDR3 spans 16 residues. The J segment lost 5 bases and the V segment lost 3 bases, leaving 9 bases of the junction unmatched. CDR1 and CDR2 (germline): LNHNV, YYDKDF (reference sequence). The CDR3 region has the DNA TGTGCCACCAGCAGCCCGCTACGGGGGGGCCACAATGAGCAGTTCTTC. Translating gives CATSSPLRGGHNEQFF.

DNA of the CDR3: TGTGCCAGCAGCGTAGTCTCTAGCGGGGGTTCCAATGAGCAGTTCTTC. Translating it yields CASSVVSSGGSNEQFF. The chain joins TRBV9 to TRBJ2-1; TRBD2 agrees at 10 bases. Germline V gene lookup returns CDR1 SGDLS and CDR2 YYNGEE. This CDR3 region has 16 residues. J gave up 6 bases and V 0 bases, and 6 bases lay outside the gene matches.

The V gene is TRBV18, the J gene TRBJ1-3; 10 bases are shared with TRBD1. V was clipped by 3 bases and J by 8 bases; unmatched bases: 10. The CDR3 runs 16 residues. The V gene's germline CDR1 is KGHSH and CDR2 LQKENI. CDR3 amino acids: CASSPLGTGVSDTIYF. The CDR3 coding sequence is TGTGCCAGCTCACCTTTGGGGACAGGGGTCTCCGACACCATATATTTT.

This clone was seen only once. This same CDR3 is encoded by further DNA sequences in the sample. The chain combines TRBV2 with TRBJ2-5; 8 bases are shared with TRBD2. Germline V gene lookup returns CDR1 SNHLY and CDR2 FYNNEI. The CDR3 is 15 residues long. V was clipped by 6 bases and J by 1 base; unmatched bases: 7. CDR3: CASRPLRGGQETQYF. The CDR3 DNA reads TGTGCCAGCAGGCCCTTACGGGGGGGCCAAGAGACCCAGTACTTC.

V usage is TRBV12-5 and J usage is TRBJ2-4; 14 positions match TRBD2. The CDR3 totals 19 residues. J gave up 0 bases and V 4 bases, and 8 bases lay outside the gene matches. Germline V gene lookup returns CDR1 LGHNT and CDR2 FRNRAP. The DNA of the CDR3 is TGTGCTAGTGGTTGGGGGACTAGCGGGGGAGCGGGAGCCAAAAACATTCAGTACTTC. The encoded protein is CASGWGTSGGAGAKNIQYF.

The chain uses TRBV3-1 (or the pseudogene TRBV3-2) and TRBJ1-2; no clear D gene. The CDR3 has 15 amino acids. Germline CDR1 reads LGHDT; CDR2 reads YNNKEL (reference sequence). Trimming stripped 0 bases from V and 8 bases from J, with 16 bases between. The CDR3 nucleotides are TGTGCCAGCAGCCAAGATCCAGCGGACTGGATGGGCTACACCTTC. This codes for CASSQDPADWMGYTF.

The rearrangement links TRBV2 to TRBJ2-1, with D possibly being TRBD1 (6 bases). This CDR3 contains 15 residues. Germline values: CDR1 SNHLY, CDR2 FYNNEI. Trimming left V 10 bases short and J 0 bases short, with 16 bases between. This CDR3 is CAIPSTGSSYNEQFF. Here the CDR3 DNA reads TGTGCCATCCCATCTACAGGGAGCTCCTACAATGAGCAGTTCTTC.

This clone appeared a single time. The J gene is TRBJ1-5, the V gene TRBV2; TRBD1 is a possible D gene (6 bases). V was shortened by 4 bases and J by 9 bases, with 16 bases between the two germline ends. The CDR3 runs to 14 residues. Germline V CDR1 and CDR2: SNHLY, FYNNEI. The chain's CDR3 is CASSGTVLGGPQHF. The CDR3 coding sequence is TGTGCCAGCAGTGGGACAGTCCTGGGTGGGCCCCAGCATTTT.

The chain employs TRBV7-6 and TRBJ1-5, with a possible D match to TRBD1 (5 bases). The CDR3 is 15 residues long. Germline V gene sequence: CDR1 SGHVS, CDR2 FNYEAQ. Trimming left V 1 base short and J 0 bases short, with 7 bases between. CDR3 in DNA: TGTGCCAGCAGCTTAGACAGGAATAGCAATCAGCCCCAGCATTTT. Amino acids: CASSLDRNSNQPQHF.

This clone has more than one count but fewer than ten. The chain recombines TRBV19 with TRBJ2-7; 7 bases are a match to TRBD1. V lost 5 bases, J lost 0 bases, and 4 bases stayed unmatched. Germline V gene sequence: CDR1 LNHDA, CDR2 SQIVND (reference sequence). The CDR3 runs 14 residues. The DNA of the CDR3 is TGTGCCAGTAGTTTCACAGGGGTCTCCTACGAGCAGTACTTC. This translates into CASSFTGVSYEQYF. The whole variable domain, filled in from reference TRBV19 and TRBJ2-7, reads DGGITQSPKYLFRKEGQNVTLSCEQNLNHDAMYWYRQDPGQGLRLIYYSQIVNDFQKGDIAEGYSVSREKKESFPLTVTSAQKNPTAFYLCASSFTGVSYEQYFGPGTRLTVT.

This rearrangement joins TRBV18 to TRBJ2-7; TRBD1 aligns across 9 bases. From germline, CDR1 is KGHSH and CDR2 LQKENI. The V and J ends lost 3 bases and 2 bases, in that order; junction bases with no gene match: 11. The CDR3 is made up of 17 amino acids. The CDR3 nucleotides read TGTGCCAGCTCACCCGGGACAGGGTTGGTAGGACCCTACGAGCAGTACTTC. Translating it yields CASSPGTGLVGPYEQYF.